These T cell receptor beta chains were read from a single sample in a study of blood T cell repertoires in COVID-19. The assay was immunoSEQ multiplex PCR, and TCRdb's table has in-frame clones only and misses some. The repertoire has hundreds of thousands of clones, around nine tenths of them found once; the top ten carry around 2.9%. Sequences were obtained from peripheral blood. The receptors derive from a human donor in a cohort sampled during active COVID-19. CDR3s include the opening cysteine and the closing phenylalanine or tryptophan. A D gene is named only where the DNA matches it firmly. Only some rows state a clone size, as once, few, many or a class for expanded clones.

TRBJ2-1,TRBV3-1/TRBV3-2,.,.,TGTGCCAGCAGCCAAAGTAGAGCTAGCTCCTACAATGAGCAGTTCTTC,CASSQSRASSYNEQFF
TRBJ1-5,TRBV28,.,.,TGTGCCAGCAGTTTCGGGGGTGACGGCAATCAGCCCCAGCATTTT,CASSFGGDGNQPQHF
TRBJ1-2,TRBV29-1,once,TRBD1,TGCAGCGCGGGACAGGGGTTTGGCTACACCTTC,CSAGQGFGYTF
TRBJ2-7,TRBV30,.,TRBD1,TGTGCCTGGAGTGTCGGTAACAGGGGGCCCTACGAGCAGTACTTC,CAWSVGNRGPYEQYF
TRBJ1-4,TRBV2,once,.,TGTGCCAGCTCGCGACAGACTAATGAAAAACTGTTTTTT,CASSRQTNEKLFF
TRBJ2-2,TRBV9,.,.,TGTGCCACCAGCTTGCGGGGTACCGGGGAGCTGTTTTTT,CATSLRGTGELFF
TRBJ2-5,TRBV30,.,TRBD2,TGTGCCTGGAGTGGGGGGGGTCGGTGGGAGACCCAGTACTTC,CAWSGGGRWETQYF
TRBJ2-1,TRBV3-1/TRBV3-2,.,.,TGTGCCAGCAGTAGAAACAGGGAAGATGAGCAGTTCTTC,CASSRNREDEQFF
TRBJ2-3,TRBV29-1,.,TRBD2,TGCAGCGTTGGGCTAGCGGGTTTTTCAGATACGCAGTATTTT,CSVGLAGFSDTQYF
TRBJ2-3,TRBV3-1/TRBV3-2,.,TRBD2,TGTGCCAGCAGCCAAGCTCGGTGGCGGGGGGGTAGGGATACGCAGTATTTT,CASSQARWRGGRDTQYF
TRBJ1-5,TRBV10-3,.,TRBD1,TGTGCCATCAGTGAGTCAGACAGGGGCAGTCAGCCCCAGCATTTT,CAISESDRGSQPQHF